The clone carrying this T cell receptor beta chain was detected only a few times. Its antigen remains unidentified. This sample is drawn from a study of metastatic and nonmetastatic thyroid tumors. About the study: Repertoires from blood and tumor or nodule tissue of malignant and benign thyroid patients were compared.

Source study methods: The authors used CDR3 differences across clinicopathological groups to build a distant-metastasis classifier for papillary thyroid cancer. TCRdb re-called the PCR reads with MiXCR. V and J calls and clone size were set by TCRdb, not the authors. This table holds roughly 27,000 clones, 20% to 25% found once. Notes on the study in general: Patients with malignant thyroid tumors reportedly had significantly higher TCR beta diversity than those with benign nodules, in blood and tumor.

Until they underwent thyroid surgery, no patient had received any treatment. Germline values: CDR1 MNHEY, CDR2 SVGEGT. V dropped 6 bases and J dropped 9; count of bases not matched to a gene: 23. The CDR3 runs to 18 residues. Sequencing input: blood. The TCR originated in a female donor with papillary thyroid cancer or a benign thyroid nodule (not recorded which). Some clones in this sample may be carry-over from other donors' samples. The chain links TRBV6-2 or TRBV6-3 to TRBJ2-1; 7 positions agree with TRBD2. CDR3: CASRPGLSWGPRRAEQFF. Written as DNA, the CDR3 is TGTGCCAGCAGGCCGGGACTATCGTGGGGACCCCGAAGGGCTGAGCAGTTCTTC.